The present T cell receptor (beta chain) was sequenced within a study of blood T cell repertoires in COVID-19. Study information: Both acute and convalescent COVID-19 samples were obtained from the United States, Italy and Spain.

Study members were between about 18 and 90 years old and lived in fewer than 30 US regions. Original processing notes: Amplification from reference gene primers served as the basis for estimated nucleated cell counts. Sequenced by immunoSEQ multiplex PCR; TCRdb stores in-frame clones only, minus some. V and J calls and clone size are copied from that table; D and trimming were computed from the DNA. The data contain under 150,000 clones, around 83% of them singletons. CDR1 is SGDLS and CDR2 is YYNGEE in the germline V gene. J gave up 5 bases and V 3 bases, and 6 bases lay outside the gene matches. The CDR3 consists of 15 residues.

Sequencing input: PBMCs or T cells enriched from blood (not recorded which). This TCR was recovered from a man aged 25-40 years who had recovered from COVID-19. V is TRBV9 and J is TRBJ2-5, with 11 bases aligning to TRBD1. The CDR3 DNA sequence: TGTGCCAGCAGCGGAGGACAGGGGGCGCTTGAGACCCAGTACTTC. Encoded protein: CASSGGQGALETQYF.